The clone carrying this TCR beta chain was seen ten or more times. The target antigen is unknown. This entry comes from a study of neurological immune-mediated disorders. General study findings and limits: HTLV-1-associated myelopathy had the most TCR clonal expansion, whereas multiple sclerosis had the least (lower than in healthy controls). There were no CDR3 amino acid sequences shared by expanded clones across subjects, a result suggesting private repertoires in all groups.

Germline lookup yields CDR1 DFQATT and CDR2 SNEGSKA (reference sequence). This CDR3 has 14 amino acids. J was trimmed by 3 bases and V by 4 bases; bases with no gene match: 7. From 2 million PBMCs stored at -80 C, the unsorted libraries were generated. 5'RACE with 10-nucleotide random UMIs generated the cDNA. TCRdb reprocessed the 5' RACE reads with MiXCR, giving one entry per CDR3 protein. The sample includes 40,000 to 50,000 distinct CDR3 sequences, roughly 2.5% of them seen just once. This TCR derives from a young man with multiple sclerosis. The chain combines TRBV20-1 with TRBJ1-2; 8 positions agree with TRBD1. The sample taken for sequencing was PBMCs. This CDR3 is CSATRTGTDYGYTF. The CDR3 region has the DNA TGCAGTGCTACCAGGACAGGGACGGACTATGGCTACACCTTC.